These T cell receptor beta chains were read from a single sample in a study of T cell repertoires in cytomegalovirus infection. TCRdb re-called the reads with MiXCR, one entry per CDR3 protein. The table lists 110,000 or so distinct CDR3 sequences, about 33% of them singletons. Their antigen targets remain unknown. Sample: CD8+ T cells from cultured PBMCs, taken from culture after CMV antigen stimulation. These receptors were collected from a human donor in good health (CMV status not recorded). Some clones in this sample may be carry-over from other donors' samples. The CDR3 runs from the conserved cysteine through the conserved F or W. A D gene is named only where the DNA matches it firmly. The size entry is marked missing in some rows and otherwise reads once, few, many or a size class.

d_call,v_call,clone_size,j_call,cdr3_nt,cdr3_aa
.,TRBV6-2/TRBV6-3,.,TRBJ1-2,TGTGCCAGCAACGGTATGACCCGCAAAGCTAACTATGGCTACACCTTC,CASNGMTRKANYGYTF
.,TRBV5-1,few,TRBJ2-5,TGCGCCAGCAGCGAGGAGCGGACCCAGTACTTC,CASSEERTQYF
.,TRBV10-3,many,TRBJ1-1,TGTGCCATCAGTGATACTGTGAGCACTGAAGCTTTCTTT,CAISDTVSTEAFF
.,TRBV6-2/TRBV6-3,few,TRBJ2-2,TGTGCCAGCAGTCTACAGGGTTACACCGGGGAGCTGTTTTTT,CASSLQGYTGELFF
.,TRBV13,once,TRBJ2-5,TGTGCCAGCAGTGGCGGGTTCCAAGAGACCCAGTACTTC,CASSGGFQETQYF
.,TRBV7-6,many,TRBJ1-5,TGTGCCAGCAGCCGTGACGCCAATCAGCCCCAGCATTTT,CASSRDANQPQHF
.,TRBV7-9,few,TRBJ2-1,TGTGCCAGCAGGCTGGCAGGGGCCTACAATGAGCAGTTCTTC,CASRLAGAYNEQFF
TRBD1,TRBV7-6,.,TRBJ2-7,TGTGCCAGCAGCGAGACAGGGGAGGCGCACGAGCAGTACTTC,CASSETGEAHEQYF
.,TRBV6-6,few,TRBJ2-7,TGTGCCAGCAGCAAAATACAGGTCTCCTCCTACGAGCAGTACTTC,CASSKIQVSSYEQYF
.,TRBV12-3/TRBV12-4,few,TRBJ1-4,TGTGCCAGCAGTGGTTCTCGGGTTCTTGTCCGGGAAAAACTGTTTTTT,CASSGSRVLVREKLFF
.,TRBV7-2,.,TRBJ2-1,TGTGCCAGCAGCTTAGGGGTTAGCGGTAAGGAGCAGTTCTTC,CASSLGVSGKEQFF
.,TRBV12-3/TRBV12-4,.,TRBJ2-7,TGTGCCAGCAGTTTAGGCCCAGGGGTGGGCTCCTACGAGCAGTACTTC,CASSLGPGVGSYEQYF
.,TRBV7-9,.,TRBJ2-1,TGTGCCAGCAGCTTCGGCAGGGATCCGTTCTTC,CASSFGRDPFF
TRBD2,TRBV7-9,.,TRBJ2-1,TGTGCCAGCAGCTTATGGGGGACTAGCGGGGGGGCGGGTGAGCAGTTCTTC,CASSLWGTSGGAGEQFF
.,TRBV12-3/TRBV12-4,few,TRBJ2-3,TGTGCCAGCAGTCCCTACACAGATACGCAGTATTTT,CASSPYTDTQYF
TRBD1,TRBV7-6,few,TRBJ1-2,TGTGCCAGCAGCCCACAGGGGGCCAACTATGGCTACACCTTC,CASSPQGANYGYTF
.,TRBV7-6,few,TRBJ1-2,TGTGCCAGCAGCATGGGGGCTGGTTATGGCTACACCTTC,CASSMGAGYGYTF
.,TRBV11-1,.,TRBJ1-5,TGTGCCAGCAGCTTGTATGGGGGCGAGAATCAGCCCCAGCATTTT,CASSLYGGENQPQHF
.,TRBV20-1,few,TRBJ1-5,TGCAGTGCTAGACCCCAAGGGGGGCAGAAGCTAAATCAGCCCCAGCATTTT,CSARPQGGQKLNQPQHF
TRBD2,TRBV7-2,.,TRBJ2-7,TGTGCCAGCAGCTTCGGAGCGGGGCCTTCCTACGAGCAGTACTTC,CASSFGAGPSYEQYF
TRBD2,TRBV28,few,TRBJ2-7,TGTGCCAGCAGTGCGAGCGGGGAAAGCTACGAGCAGTACTTC,CASSASGESYEQYF
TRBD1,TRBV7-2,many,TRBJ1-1,TGTGCCAGCAGCTTAATAGGGACAGCCCCTGAAGCTTTCTTT,CASSLIGTAPEAFF
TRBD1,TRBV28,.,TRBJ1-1,TGTGCCAGCAGTATTACAGGGGGCACTGAAGCTTTCTTT,CASSITGGTEAFF
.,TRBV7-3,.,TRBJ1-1,TGTGCCAGCAGCCCCAACAGCGGCGGGTTGGGTGAAGCTTTCTTT,CASSPNSGGLGEAFF
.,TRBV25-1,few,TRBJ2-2,TGTGCCAGCAGTGAATATTTTGGGGCCGGGGAGCTGTTTTTT,CASSEYFGAGELFF
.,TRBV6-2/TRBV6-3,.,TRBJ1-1,TGTGCCACCCGATTCACGAGAAGCATTGAAGCTTTCTTT,CATRFTRSIEAFF
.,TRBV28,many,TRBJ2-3,TGTGCCAGCAGCACGCCACTCCACCTCACTAGCACAGATACGCAGTATTTT,CASSTPLHLTSTDTQYF
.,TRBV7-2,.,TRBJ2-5,TGTGCCAGCAGCTTAGGTTGGACTAACCTCCAAGAGACCCAGTACTTC,CASSLGWTNLQETQYF
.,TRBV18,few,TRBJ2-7,TGTGCCAGCTCACCACGGGGCCGTGGGATTGACGAGCAGTACTTC,CASSPRGRGIDEQYF
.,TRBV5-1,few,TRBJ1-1,TGCGCCAGCAGCTTGGATGCGGGCACTGAAGCTTTCTTT,CASSLDAGTEAFF
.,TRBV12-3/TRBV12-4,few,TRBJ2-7,TGTGCCAGCAGTCCGGGGAGCGAGCAGTACTTC,CASSPGSEQYF